This T cell receptor (beta chain) originates from a study of T cells expressing NK-cell markers. TCRdb re-called the 5' RACE reads, yielding one record per CDR3 amino acid sequence without DNA. Its table lists some 600,000 distinct CDR3 sequences. A note on this clonotype: Antigen: not known.

The CDR3 consists of 16 residues. Germline assignment: CDR1 SGHNT and CDR2 YYREEE (reference sequence). Study-level findings and limits: Several donors' CD3+CD56-NKG2C+ cells were dominated by the same clonotypes. CD8+ T cells in 5 or 6 donors included dominant NKG2C+ clonotypes at about 1.0-7.5%. Unclear, still, was the HCMV specificity of the expanded NKG2C+ T cell clones.

The sample consisted of blood T cells: a sorted CD56 or NKG2C T cell subset, CD4+ or CD8+ T cells, or bulk PBMC T cells (not recorded which). This TCR was recovered from a man between 18 and 35 years old in good health. The V gene is TRBV5-4, the J gene TRBJ2-1; TCRdb's assignment of TRBD1 cannot be checked, as there is no DNA. The CDR3 is CASKPGTPSSYNEQFF.